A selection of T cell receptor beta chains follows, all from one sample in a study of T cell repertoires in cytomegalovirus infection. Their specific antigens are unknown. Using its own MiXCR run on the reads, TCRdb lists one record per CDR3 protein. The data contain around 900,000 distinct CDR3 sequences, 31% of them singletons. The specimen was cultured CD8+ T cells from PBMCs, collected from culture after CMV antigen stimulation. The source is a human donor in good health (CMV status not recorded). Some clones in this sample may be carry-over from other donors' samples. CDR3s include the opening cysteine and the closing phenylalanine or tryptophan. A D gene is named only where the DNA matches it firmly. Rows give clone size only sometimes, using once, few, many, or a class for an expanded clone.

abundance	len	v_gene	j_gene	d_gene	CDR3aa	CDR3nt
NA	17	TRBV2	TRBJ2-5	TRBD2	CASSEEVRGGLPETQYF	TGTGCCAGCAGTGAAGAAGTACGCGGGGGGCTTCCAGAGACCCAGTACTTC
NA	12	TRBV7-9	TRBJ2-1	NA	CASLPDGKQVGF	TGTGCCAGCCTACCCGATGGAAAGCAGGTTGGCTTC
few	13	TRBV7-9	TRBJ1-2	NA	CASSRPGPYGYTF	TGTGCCAGCAGCCGTCCAGGGCCCTATGGCTACACCTTC
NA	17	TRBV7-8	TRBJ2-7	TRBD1	CASSLGKGTGRSYEQYF	TGTGCCAGCAGCTTAGGAAAAGGGACAGGGCGATCCTACGAGCAGTACTTC
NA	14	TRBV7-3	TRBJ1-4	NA	CASSFSDSHETLFF	TGTGCCAGCAGCTTCAGCGACAGTCATGAAACACTGTTTTTT
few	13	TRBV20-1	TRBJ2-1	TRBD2	CSATGLSYNEQFF	TGCAGTGCCACGGGACTATCCTACAATGAGCAGTTCTTC
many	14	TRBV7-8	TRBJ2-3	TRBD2	CATAGSGDTDTQYF	TGTGCCACCGCGGGTAGCGGGGATACAGATACGCAGTATTTT
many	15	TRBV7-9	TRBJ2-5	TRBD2	CASRTSGGAQETQYF	TGTGCCAGCAGAACCAGCGGGGGGGCCCAAGAGACCCAGTACTTC
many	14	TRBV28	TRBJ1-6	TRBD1	CASIPGQGGVPLHF	TGTGCCAGCATACCGGGACAGGGGGGGGTGCCCCTCCACTTT
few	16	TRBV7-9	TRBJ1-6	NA	CASSPPTGMSDSPLHF	TGTGCCAGCAGCCCGCCGACGGGGATGTCGGATTCACCCCTCCACTTT
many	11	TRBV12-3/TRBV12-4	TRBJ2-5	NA	CASGGQETQYF	TGTGCCAGCGGGGGCCAAGAGACCCAGTACTTC
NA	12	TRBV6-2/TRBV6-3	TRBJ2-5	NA	CASGFVVETQYF	TGTGCCAGCGGATTCGTGGTAGAGACCCAGTACTTC
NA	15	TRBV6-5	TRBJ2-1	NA	CASSYSAGIRNEQFF	TGTGCCAGCAGTTACTCGGCCGGGATCCGGAATGAGCAGTTCTTC
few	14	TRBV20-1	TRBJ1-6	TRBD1	CSATRGTGDSPLHF	TGCAGTGCTACGAGGGGGACAGGGGATTCACCCCTCCACTTT
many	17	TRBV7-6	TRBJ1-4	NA	CASSLRTAFVTNEKLFF	TGTGCCAGCAGCTTACGGACAGCCTTTGTAACTAATGAAAAACTGTTTTTT
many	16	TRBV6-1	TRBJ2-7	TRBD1	CASSEGWDRGTYEQYF	TGTGCCAGCAGTGAAGGATGGGACAGGGGTACCTACGAGCAGTACTTC
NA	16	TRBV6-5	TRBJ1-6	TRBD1	CASSYSGTGGNSPLHF	TGTGCCAGCAGTTACTCAGGGACAGGGGGTAATTCACCCCTCCACTTT
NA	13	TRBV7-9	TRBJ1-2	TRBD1	CASSIQGFLGYTF	TGTGCCAGCAGTATACAGGGGTTTCTGGGCTACACCTTC
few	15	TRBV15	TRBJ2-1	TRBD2	CATRTLGGGYNEQFF	TGTGCCACCAGGACCCTGGGCGGGGGCTACAATGAGCAGTTCTTC
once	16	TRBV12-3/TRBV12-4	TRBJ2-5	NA	CASTNPRGGFGETQYF	TGTGCCAGCACTAACCCAAGGGGGGGCTTCGGAGAGACCCAGTACTTC
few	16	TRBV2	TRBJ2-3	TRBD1	CATDTGTGVGADTQYF	TGTGCCACCGATACCGGGACAGGGGTTGGTGCAGATACGCAGTATTTT
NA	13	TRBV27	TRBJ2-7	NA	CASSQQGFYEQYF	TGTGCCAGCAGTCAACAGGGTTTCTACGAGCAGTACTTC
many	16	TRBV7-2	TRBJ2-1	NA	CASSSIDQGGYNEQFF	TGTGCCAGCAGCTCAATCGACCAGGGAGGCTACAATGAGCAGTTCTTC
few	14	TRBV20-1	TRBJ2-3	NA	CSARPYRETDTQYF	TGCAGTGCTAGGCCTTACAGGGAGACAGATACGCAGTATTTT
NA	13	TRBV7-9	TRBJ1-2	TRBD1	CASTPGQIYGYTF	TGTGCCAGCACCCCGGGACAGATCTATGGCTACACCTTC
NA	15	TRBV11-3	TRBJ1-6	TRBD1	CASSKPDRGGSPLHF	TGTGCCAGCAGCAAACCTGACAGGGGAGGATCACCCCTCCACTTT
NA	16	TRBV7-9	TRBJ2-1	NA	CASSGVSRDTSNEQFF	TGTGCCAGCAGCGGGGTGAGCCGGGACACAAGTAATGAGCAGTTCTTC
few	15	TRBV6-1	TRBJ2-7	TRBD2	CASSELPSGTYEQYF	TGTGCCAGCAGTGAACTGCCTAGCGGGACTTACGAGCAGTACTTC
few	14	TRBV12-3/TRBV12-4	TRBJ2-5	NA	CASSLLDSQETQYF	TGTGCCAGCAGTTTATTAGACAGCCAAGAGACCCAGTACTTC
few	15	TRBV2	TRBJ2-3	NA	CASSESSMSTDTQYF	TGTGCCAGCAGTGAATCTAGCATGAGCACAGATACGCAGTATTTT
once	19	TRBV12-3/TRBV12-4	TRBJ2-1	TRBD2	CASRGGTSGAPTSYNEQFF	TGTGCCAGCAGGGGAGGGACTAGCGGGGCGCCTACCTCCTACAATGAGCAGTTCTTC
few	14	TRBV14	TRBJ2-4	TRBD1	CASSHRQGRDIQYF	TGTGCCAGCAGCCACCGACAGGGGCGAGACATTCAGTACTTC
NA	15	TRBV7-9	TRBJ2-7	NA	CASSFEGRGHYEQYF	TGTGCCAGCAGCTTCGAGGGAAGGGGACACTACGAGCAGTACTTC
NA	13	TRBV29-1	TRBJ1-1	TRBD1	CSVVGTGATEAFF	TGCAGCGTTGTGGGGACAGGGGCCACTGAAGCTTTCTTT
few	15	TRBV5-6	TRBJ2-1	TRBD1	CASSPGTGLYDEQFF	TGTGCCAGCAGCCCCGGGACAGGGTTGTACGATGAGCAGTTCTTC
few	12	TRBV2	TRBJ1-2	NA	CASPGGDYGYTF	TGTGCCAGCCCGGGGGGAGATTATGGCTACACCTTC
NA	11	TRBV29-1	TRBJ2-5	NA	CSGRIGETQYF	TGCAGCGGCAGGATCGGAGAGACCCAGTACTTC
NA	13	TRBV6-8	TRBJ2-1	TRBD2	CASQSGGANEQFF	TGTGCCAGTCAGTCGGGGGGGGCAAATGAGCAGTTCTTC
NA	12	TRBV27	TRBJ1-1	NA	CASSLGVVEAFF	TGTGCCAGCAGTCTTGGCGTAGTGGAAGCTTTCTTT
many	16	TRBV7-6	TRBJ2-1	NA	CASSSRTSSSYNEQFF	TGTGCCAGCAGCTCCCGGACAAGCAGCTCCTACAATGAGCAGTTCTTC
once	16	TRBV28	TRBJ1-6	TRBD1	CASSSFRDRVNSPLHF	TGTGCCAGCAGTTCGTTCCGGGACAGGGTAAATTCACCCCTCCACTTT
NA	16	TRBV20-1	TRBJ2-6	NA	CSARDWAGPGANVLTF	TGCAGTGCTAGAGATTGGGCGGGGCCTGGGGCCAACGTCCTGACTTTC
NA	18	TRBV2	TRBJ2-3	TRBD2	CASRPLPSGGLSTDTQYF	TGTGCCAGCAGACCCCTGCCTAGCGGGGGCCTCAGCACAGATACGCAGTATTTT
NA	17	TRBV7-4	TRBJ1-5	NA	CANSLASHMGGNQPQHF	TGTGCCAACAGCTTAGCGTCCCACATGGGCGGCAATCAGCCCCAGCATTTT
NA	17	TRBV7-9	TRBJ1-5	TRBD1	CASSLGGTGMGNQPQHF	TGTGCCAGCAGCTTAGGGGGGACAGGGATGGGCAATCAGCCCCAGCATTTT
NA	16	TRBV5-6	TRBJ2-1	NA	CASSLDRGADYNEQFF	TGTGCCAGCAGCTTGGATCGGGGGGCGGATTACAATGAGCAGTTCTTC
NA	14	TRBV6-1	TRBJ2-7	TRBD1	CASRGWDRGYEQYF	TGTGCCAGCAGGGGCTGGGACAGGGGCTACGAGCAGTACTTC
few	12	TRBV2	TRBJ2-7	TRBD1	CASGDRVYEQYF	TGTGCCAGCGGGGACAGGGTCTACGAGCAGTACTTC
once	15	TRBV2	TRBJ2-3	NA	CASIRGGGPTDTQYF	TGTGCCAGCATCAGAGGTGGGGGACCCACAGATACGCAGTATTTT
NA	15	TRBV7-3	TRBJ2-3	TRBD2	CASSLIGGGSDTQYF	TGTGCCAGCAGCTTAATTGGGGGGGGTTCAGATACGCAGTATTTT
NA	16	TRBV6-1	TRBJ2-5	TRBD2	CASSLLAGPLQETQYF	TGTGCCAGCAGCCTCCTAGCGGGACCGCTCCAAGAGACCCAGTACTTC
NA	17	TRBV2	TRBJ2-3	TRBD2	CASRSSSGRGGTDTQYF	TGTGCCAGCAGATCAAGCAGTGGACGGGGGGGCACAGATACGCAGTATTTT
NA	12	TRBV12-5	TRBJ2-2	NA	CASGFGTGELFF	TGTGCTAGTGGTTTCGGTACCGGGGAGCTGTTTTTT
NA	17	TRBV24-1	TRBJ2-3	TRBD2	CATSDFSAGGGTDTQYF	TGTGCCACCAGTGATTTCTCCGCGGGGGGAGGCACAGATACGCAGTATTTT